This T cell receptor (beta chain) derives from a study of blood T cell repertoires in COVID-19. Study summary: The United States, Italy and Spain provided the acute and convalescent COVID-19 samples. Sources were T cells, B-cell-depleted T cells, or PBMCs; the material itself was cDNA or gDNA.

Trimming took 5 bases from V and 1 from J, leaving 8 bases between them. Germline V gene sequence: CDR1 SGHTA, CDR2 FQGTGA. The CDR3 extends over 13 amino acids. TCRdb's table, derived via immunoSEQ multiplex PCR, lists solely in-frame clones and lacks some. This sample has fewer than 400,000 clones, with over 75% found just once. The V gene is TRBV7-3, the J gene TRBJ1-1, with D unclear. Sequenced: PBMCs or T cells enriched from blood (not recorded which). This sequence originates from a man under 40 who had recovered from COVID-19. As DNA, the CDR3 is TGTGCCAGCAGCCTCGGGAGGAACACTGAAGCTTTCTTT. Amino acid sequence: CASSLGRNTEAFF.